These 9 T cell receptor beta chains originate from one sample sequenced in a study of T cell responses to AZD1222 COVID-19 vaccine (TCRdb year 2021). Taken with the paper, the label for time point translates to: baseline before first vaccination. Library method: the immunoSEQ multiplex PCR assay. This immuneACCESS table, as held by TCRdb, lists in-frame sequences with V and J called but not all clones. Of the missing ones, under half trace to an unresolved V gene in checked studies; the others have no known cause. The sample includes 130,000 or so clones, with about 93% observed a single time. Together, the top ten hold about 5% of the sample. Sample: peripheral blood, taken on day 0 of AZD1222 vaccination. The receptors were sampled from an adult in good health.

The V gene is TRBV3-1 (or the pseudogene TRBV3-2), the J gene TRBJ2-3; TRBD1 matches at 10 bases. CDR1 and CDR2 from the germline V gene are LGHDT and YNNKEL (reference sequence). The CDR3 has 18 residues. V lost 2 bases, J lost 1 base, and 9 bases stayed unmatched. CDR3 DNA sequence: TGTGCCAGCAGCCAAACTTTGACAGGGGGCTACGGCACAGATACGCAGTATTTT. This sequence encodes CASSQTLTGGYGTDTQYF.

The chain combines TRBV11-3 with TRBJ1-3, with D unresolved. This CDR3 contains 13 residues. The V end was cut by 6 bases, the J end by 1 base, with 7 bases between. The germline V gene has CDR1 SGHNT and CDR2 YENEEA. Written as DNA, the CDR3 is TGTGCCAGCAGGTCGGGATCTGGAAACACCATATATTTT. Encoded protein: CASRSGSGNTIYF.

The V call is TRBV14, the J call TRBJ1-2; the D gene is possibly TRBD1 (6 bases). Germline V CDR1 and CDR2: SGHDN, FVKESK. The CDR3 length is 14 residues. Trimming stripped 1 base from V and 8 bases from J, with 14 bases between. CDR3 sequence: CASSQVRGAGGYTF. CDR3 in DNA: TGTGCCAGCAGCCAAGTCCGGGGGGCGGGCGGCTACACCTTC.

The chain links TRBV19 to TRBJ2-3; D is undetermined. Germline CDR1 and CDR2: LNHDA and SQIVND (reference sequence). This CDR3 spans 14 amino acids. The germline V and J ends were trimmed by 7 bases and 1 base, with 12 bases remaining between them. CDR3 sequence reads: CASKERSGTDTQYF. CDR3 nucleotide sequence: TGTGCCAGTAAGGAGAGAAGCGGCACAGATACGCAGTATTTT.

This clone has just one count. V is TRBV30 and J is TRBJ1-2; unclear D gene. V gave up 3 bases and J gave up 8 bases, with 10 bases separating them. The CDR3 runs to 11 residues. The germline gives CDR1 GTSNPN, CDR2 SVGIG (reference sequence). CDR3 DNA: TGTGCCTGGAGCTTAGGTGGAGGCTACACCTTC. Translated: CAWSLGGGYTF.

The V gene is TRBV15, the J gene TRBJ1-1; 7 nucleotides agree with TRBD1. The CDR3 sequence is 13 residues long. The ends lost 5 bases at V and 4 bases at J; junction bases unmatched: 4. Germline-derived CDR1 and CDR2 are LNHNV and YYDKDF (reference sequence). CDR3: CATSAGTATEAFF. CDR3 nucleotide sequence: TGTGCCACCAGCGCAGGGACAGCCACTGAAGCTTTCTTT.

The rearrangement links TRBV4-1 to TRBJ2-2; D is possibly TRBD1 (6 bases). V was shortened by 2 bases and J by 1 base, with 11 bases between the two germline ends. The germline V gene encodes CDR1 MGHRA and CDR2 YSYEKL. This CDR3 has 16 residues. Here the CDR3 reads CASSQLTGQNTGELFF. Here the CDR3 DNA reads TGCGCCAGCAGCCAACTGACGGGACAGAACACCGGGGAGCTGTTTTTT.

V usage is TRBV2 and J usage is TRBJ2-3, with TRBD1 as a possible D gene (5 bases). Germline CDR1 SNHLY, CDR2 FYNNEI. V was trimmed by 7 bases and J by 4 bases, leaving 9 bases between them. CDR3 length: 12 residues. The CDR3 spells CASKGQADTQYF. The CDR3 DNA sequence: TGTGCCAGCAAGGGGCAGGCAGATACGCAGTATTTT.

The CDR3 loop is CASSPGQGSGQYF. CDR3 in DNA: TGTGCCAGCTCACCGGGACAGGGCTCGGGGCAGTACTTC. This rearrangement joins TRBV18 to TRBJ2-7; 9 bases align to TRBD1. Germline assignment: CDR1 KGHSH and CDR2 LQKENI. The CDR3 sequence is 13 residues long. Losses at the gene ends were 3 bases for V and 9 bases for J; bases not matched to a gene: 6.